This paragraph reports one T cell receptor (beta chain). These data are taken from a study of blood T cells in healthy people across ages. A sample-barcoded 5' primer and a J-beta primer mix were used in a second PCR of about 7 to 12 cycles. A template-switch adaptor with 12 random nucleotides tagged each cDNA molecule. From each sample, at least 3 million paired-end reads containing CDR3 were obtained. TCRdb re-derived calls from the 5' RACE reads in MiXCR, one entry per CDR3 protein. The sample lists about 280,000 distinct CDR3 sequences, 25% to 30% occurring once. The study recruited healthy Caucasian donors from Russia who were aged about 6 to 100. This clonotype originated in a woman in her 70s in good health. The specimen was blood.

This chain's CDR3 is CASSSPNLAKNIQYF. CDR3 DNA sequence: TGTGCCAGCAGCTCCCCTAACCTAGCCAAAAACATTCAGTACTTC. The chain has TRBV13 and TRBJ2-4; D ambiguous. CDR3 size: 15 residues. V gave up 4 bases and J gave up 0 bases, with 10 bases separating them. The V gene's germline CDR1 is PRHDT and CDR2 FYEKMQ (reference sequence).